This T cell receptor (beta chain) is from a study of blood T cell repertoires in COVID-19. Per the germline V gene, CDR1 is SGHRS and CDR2 is YFSETQ. This CDR3 region has 15 residues. Trimming removed 0 bases from V and 2 bases from J, with 11 bases in between. Repertoires were generated with immunoSEQ multiplex PCR, while TCRdb's copy carries only in-frame clones and drops some. The sample records 100,000 to 120,000 clones, under 75% being singletons. This chain links TRBV5-1 with TRBJ1-1; D perhaps matches TRBD1 (6 bases). The sample was peripheral blood. The sequence derives from a woman in her fifties or sixties with acute or convalescent COVID-19. The CDR3 here is CASSLVGQRNTEAFF. The CDR3 DNA reads as TGCGCCAGCAGCTTGGTCGGACAGAGAAACACTGAAGCTTTCTTT.